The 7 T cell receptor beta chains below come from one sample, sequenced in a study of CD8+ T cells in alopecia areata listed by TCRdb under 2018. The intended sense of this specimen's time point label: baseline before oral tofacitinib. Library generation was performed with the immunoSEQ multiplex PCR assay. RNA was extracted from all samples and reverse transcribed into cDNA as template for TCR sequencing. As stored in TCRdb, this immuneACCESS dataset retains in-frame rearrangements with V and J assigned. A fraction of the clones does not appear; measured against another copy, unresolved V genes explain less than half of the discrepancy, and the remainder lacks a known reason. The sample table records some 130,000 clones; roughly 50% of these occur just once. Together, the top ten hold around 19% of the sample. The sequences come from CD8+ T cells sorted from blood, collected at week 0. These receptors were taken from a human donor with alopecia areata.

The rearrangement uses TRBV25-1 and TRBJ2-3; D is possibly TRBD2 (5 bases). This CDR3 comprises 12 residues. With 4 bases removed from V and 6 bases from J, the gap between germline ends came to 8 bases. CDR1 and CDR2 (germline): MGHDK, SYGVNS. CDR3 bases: TGTGCCAGCAGTGTAAGGGAGGATACGCAGTATTTT. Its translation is CASSVREDTQYF.

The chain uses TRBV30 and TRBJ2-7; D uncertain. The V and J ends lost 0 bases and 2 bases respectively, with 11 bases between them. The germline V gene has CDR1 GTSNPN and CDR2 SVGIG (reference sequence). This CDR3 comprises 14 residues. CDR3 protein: CAWSVGLTAYEQYF. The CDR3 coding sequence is TGTGCCTGGAGTGTCGGTCTGACCGCCTACGAGCAGTACTTC.

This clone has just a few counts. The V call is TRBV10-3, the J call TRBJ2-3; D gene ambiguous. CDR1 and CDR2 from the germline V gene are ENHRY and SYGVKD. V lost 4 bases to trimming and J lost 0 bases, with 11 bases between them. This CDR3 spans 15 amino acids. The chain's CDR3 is CAISAEEISTDTQYF. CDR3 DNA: TGTGCCATCAGTGCTGAGGAGATCAGCACAGATACGCAGTATTTT.

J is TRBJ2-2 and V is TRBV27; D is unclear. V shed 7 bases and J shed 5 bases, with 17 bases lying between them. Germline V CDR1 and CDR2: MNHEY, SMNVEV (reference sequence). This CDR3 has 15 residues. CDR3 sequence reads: CASTPVAERTGELFF. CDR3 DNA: TGTGCCAGCACTCCCGTGGCGGAGCGAACCGGGGAGCTGTTTTTT.

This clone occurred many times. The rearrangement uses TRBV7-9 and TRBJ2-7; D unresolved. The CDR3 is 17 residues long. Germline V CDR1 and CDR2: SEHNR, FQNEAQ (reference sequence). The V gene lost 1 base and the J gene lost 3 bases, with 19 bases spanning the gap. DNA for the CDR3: TGTGCCAGCAGCTTAGGGGGTACCAGGACGGACCTCTACGAGCAGTACTTC. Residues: CASSLGGTRTDLYEQYF. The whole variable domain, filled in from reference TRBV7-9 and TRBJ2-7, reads DTGVSQNPRHKITKRGQNVTFRCDPISEHNRLYWYRQTLGQGPEFLTYFQNEAQLEKSRLLSDRFSAERPKGSFSTLEIQRTEQGDSAMYLCASSLGGTRTDLYEQYFGPGTRLTVT.

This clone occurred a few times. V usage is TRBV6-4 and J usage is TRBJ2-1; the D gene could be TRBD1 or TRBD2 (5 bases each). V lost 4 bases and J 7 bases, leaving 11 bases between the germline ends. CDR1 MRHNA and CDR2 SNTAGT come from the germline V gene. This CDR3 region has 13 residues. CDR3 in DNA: TGTGCCAGCAGTGGGCGATGGGGGAATGAGCAGTTCTTC. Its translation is CASSGRWGNEQFF.

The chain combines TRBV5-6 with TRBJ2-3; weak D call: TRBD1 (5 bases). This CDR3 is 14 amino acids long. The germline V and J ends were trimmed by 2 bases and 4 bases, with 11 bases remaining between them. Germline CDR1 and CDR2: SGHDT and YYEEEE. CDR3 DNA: TGTGCCAGCAGCTTCGCTTGGGGCCCAGATACGCAGTATTTT. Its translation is CASSFAWGPDTQYF.